This entry lists 32 T cell receptor beta chains sequenced from one sample in a study of T cell changes during pregnancy in multiple sclerosis. Libraries were prepared by immunoSEQ multiplex PCR; TCRdb keeps only in-frame clonotypes and omits some of them. The data contain 40,000 to 55,000 clones, 91% of them singletons. The material was CD8+ T cells from peripheral blood mononuclear cells, obtained after pregnancy. These receptors all stem from a female donor with multiple sclerosis, enrolled in a pregnancy study.

The chain has TRBV4-2 and TRBJ2-2, with 13 positions matching TRBD2. The germline gives CDR1 LGHNA, CDR2 YNFKEQ. V lost 2 bases to trimming and J lost 6 bases; unmatched junction nucleotides: 12. The CDR3 is 19 amino acids. Here the CDR3 DNA reads TGTGCCAGCAGCCAACCGACTAGCGGGGGGCCCATTGAGGCCGGGGAGCTGTTTTTT. Amino acids: CASSQPTSGGPIEAGELFF.

This rearrangement joins TRBV5-4 to TRBJ2-5; D is unclear. The CDR3 contains 14 residues. Germline CDR1 is SGHNT and CDR2 is YYREEE (reference sequence). V lost 3 bases to trimming and J lost 2 bases, with 11 bases between them. The CDR3 coding sequence is TGTGCCAGCAGCTCGTACAACAGACAAGAGACCCAGTACTTC. Encoded protein: CASSSYNRQETQYF.

The chain employs TRBV7-3 and TRBJ2-3, with 11 nucleotides matching TRBD2. Germline trimming cut 5 bases from V and 7 bases from J; bases unmatched to any gene: 17. Germline V gene lookup returns CDR1 SGHTA and CDR2 FQGTGA. The CDR3 spans 18 residues. Here the CDR3 reads CASSASIAGGPGLYTQYF. The CDR3 coding sequence is TGTGCCAGCAGCGCTTCAATAGCGGGGGGGCCGGGGCTGTATACGCAGTATTTT.

The chain joins TRBV12-5 to TRBJ1-4, with D tentatively TRBD1 (6 bases). Per germline, CDR1 LGHNT and CDR2 FRNRAP. V lost 6 bases, J lost 5 bases, and 13 bases lay in between. CDR3 length equals 14 residues. CDR3 DNA: TGTGCTAGTGGGCCGGGACACCAGAATGAAAAACTGTTTTTT. It yields the protein CASGPGHQNEKLFF.

In this sample, this clone turned up once. The CDR3 DNA reads as TGCAGCGTTGTACCCGACAGCCCAGGTTATGGCTACACCTTC. Protein: CSVVPDSPGYGYTF. The rearrangement joins TRBV29-1 to TRBJ1-2; possible D gene TRBD1, 5 bases. Trimming cost V 4 bases and J 5 bases, with 17 bases left between them. From germline, CDR1 is SQVTM and CDR2 ANQGSEA. The CDR3 totals 14 residues. The whole variable domain, filled in from reference TRBV29-1 and TRBJ1-2, reads SAVISQKPSRDICQRGTSLTIQCQVDSQVTMMFWYRQQPGQSLTLIATANQGSEATYESGFVIDKFPISRPNLTFSTLTVSNMSPEDSSIYLCSVVPDSPGYGYTFGSGTRLTVV.

The chain joins TRBV4-1 to TRBJ1-1; no reliable D call. The CDR3 is 14 residues long. Germline V gene data show CDR1 as MGHRA and CDR2 as YSYEKL. Trimming shortened V by 2 bases and J by 5 bases, and 12 bases separated the two germline ends. The chain's CDR3 is CASSQQAGGTEAFF. In nucleotides, the CDR3 is TGCGCCAGCAGCCAACAGGCAGGAGGGACTGAAGCTTTCTTT.

The sample holds a few counts of this clone. This chain joins TRBV11-2 and TRBJ2-1; possible D gene TRBD2, 5 bases. Per germline, CDR1 SGHAT and CDR2 FQNNGV. The CDR3 is 14 amino acids. The V gene lost 4 bases and the J gene lost 1 base, with 8 bases spanning the gap. The CDR3 sequence is CASSSSGSYNEQFF. The CDR3 nucleotides read TGTGCCAGCAGCTCCAGCGGATCCTACAATGAGCAGTTCTTC.

The chain combines TRBV14 with TRBJ2-7; 9 nucleotides match TRBD2. The CDR3 length is 16 residues. Trimming removed 5 bases from V and 6 bases from J; junction bases left unmatched: 14. Germline lookup yields CDR1 SGHDN and CDR2 FVKESK. The DNA for the CDR3 is TGTGCCAGCAGCGACCTTGGAGCGGGGGGTATCGGCGAGCAGTACTTC. This translates into CASSDLGAGGIGEQYF.

The chain carries TRBV21-1 and TRBJ2-7; the table's D call TRBD2 went unverified against the DNA. TRBV21-1 represents a pseudogene. This CDR3 has 14 residues. The CDR3 here is CASSKRNPTYEQYF. CDR3 DNA: TGTGCCAGCAGCAAGCGGAACCCAACCTACGAGCAGTACTTC.

The genes are TRBV10-3 and TRBJ1-6; D is ambiguous. V lost 4 bases to trimming and J lost 6 bases, with 10 bases between them. Germline V gene sequence: CDR1 ENHRY, CDR2 SYGVKD. The CDR3 sequence is 14 residues long. CDR3 in DNA: TGTGCCATCAGTGGCCCAGGATCTAATTCACCCCTCCACTTT. Its translation is CAISGPGSNSPLHF.

The rearrangement links TRBV10-1 to TRBJ1-1, with TRBD1 as a possible D gene (6 bases). The CDR3 consists of 12 residues. Germline-derived CDR1 and CDR2 are WNHNN and SYGVQD (reference sequence). Between the trimmed V and J ends, which lost 6 bases and 3 bases, there was a span of 8 bases. The CDR3 loop reads CASSQGHTEAFF. CDR3 DNA: TGCGCCAGCAGCCAGGGGCACACTGAAGCTTTCTTT.

The chain recombines TRBV7-2 with TRBJ2-2, with TRBD1 as a possible D gene (6 bases). The CDR3 loop spans 13 amino acids. V was cut by 6 bases and J by 5 bases, with 10 bases left in between. From germline, CDR1 is SGHTA and CDR2 FQGNSA. The CDR3 coding sequence is TGTGCCAGCAGATTTACAGGGACCGGGGAGCTGTTTTTT. The encoded protein is CASRFTGTGELFF. The entire variable domain, with the rest obtained from reference TRBV7-2 and TRBJ2-2, is as follows: GAGVSQSPSNKVTEKGKDVELRCDPISGHTALYWYRQSLGQGLEFLIYFQGNSAPDKSGLPSDRFSAERTGGSVSTLTIQRTQQEDSAVYLCASRFTGTGELFFGEGSRLTVL.

The chain carries TRBV27 and TRBJ1-5, with a weak D call TRBD1 (6 bases). The CDR3 consists of 15 residues. Germline CDR1 and CDR2: MNHEY and SMNVEV (reference sequence). Trimming left V 4 bases short and J 3 bases short, with 13 bases between. As DNA, the CDR3 is TGTGCCAGCAGTTCCCTAGGGGGGGCCAATCAGCCCCAGCATTTT. It codes for CASSSLGGANQPQHF.

The chain is built from TRBV5-1 and TRBJ1-2, with D possibly TRBD1 on 5 matching bases. Germline CDR1 SGHRS, CDR2 YFSETQ. Trimming removed 4 bases at V and 8 bases at J, with 21 bases between. The CDR3 runs to 15 residues. Here the CDR3 DNA reads TGCGCCAGCAGCCCTGGGGTAGGGGAAGAAAAAGGCTACACCTTC. It yields the protein CASSPGVGEEKGYTF. The full variable domain, with the rest looked up from reference TRBV5-1 and TRBJ1-2, is KAGVTQTPRYLIKTRGQQVTLSCSPISGHRSVSWYQQTPGQGLQFLFEYFSETQRNKGNFPGRFSGRQFSNSRSEMNVSTLELGDSALYLCASSPGVGEEKGYTFGSGTRLTVV.

The V call is TRBV6-5, the J call TRBJ2-7, with unresolved D. Germline CDR1 MNHEY, CDR2 SVGAGI. The ends were cut back, 2 bases at V and 5 bases at J, with 13 bases in the middle. The CDR3 is 14 residues long. CDR3 residues: CASSYGSGADEQYF. In DNA, the CDR3 is TGTGCCAGCAGTTACGGCTCAGGTGCCGACGAGCAGTACTTC.

By frequency in the sample, this clone is medium-sized. The chain combines TRBV4-3 with TRBJ2-7; 7 nucleotides line up with TRBD2. After removal of 4 bases from V and 0 bases from J, the junction contained 6 bases not matched to a gene. Germline CDR1 reads LGHNA; CDR2 reads YSLEER. CDR3 size: 15 residues. The CDR3 protein is CASSLSSGYSYEQYF. The CDR3 nucleotides are TGCGCCAGCAGCCTAAGTAGCGGGTACTCCTACGAGCAGTACTTC.

Written as DNA, the CDR3 is TGTGCCACCAGCAGAGAGAGGGGGATGAGGAGCTCTGGGGCCAACGTCCTGACTTTC. This encodes CATSRERGMRSSGANVLTF. The V call is TRBV15, the J call TRBJ2-6, with D possibly being TRBD1 (6 bases). V gave up 0 bases and J gave up 0 bases, with 15 bases separating them. Germline-derived CDR1 and CDR2 are LNHNV and YYDKDF (reference sequence). The CDR3 length is 19 residues.

The rearrangement joins TRBV7-6 to TRBJ2-1, with D tentatively TRBD2 (6 bases). Germline-derived CDR1 and CDR2 are SGHVS and FNYEAQ. V lost 3 bases, J lost 9 bases, and 12 bases lay in between. The length of the CDR3 is 13 residues. The CDR3 here is CASSFGLSGEQFF. The CDR3 DNA is TGTGCCAGCAGCTTCGGACTATCGGGTGAGCAGTTCTTC.

The chain is built from TRBV6-1 and TRBJ2-3; 7 bases map to TRBD2. V dropped 3 bases and J dropped 5; count of bases not matched to a gene: 8. The CDR3 is 15 residues long. Germline V gene sequence: CDR1 MNHNS, CDR2 SASEGT. This CDR3 reads CASSEFSLAEDTQYF. In DNA form, the CDR3 reads TGTGCCAGCAGTGAGTTTAGCCTAGCGGAAGATACGCAGTATTTT.

V gene TRBV5-6 combines with J gene TRBJ2-3; TRBD2 might be the D (7 bases). The length of the CDR3 is 15 residues. The V end was cut by 4 bases, the J end by 3 bases, with 15 bases between. Germline V gene lookup returns CDR1 SGHDT and CDR2 YYEEEE. DNA of the CDR3: TGTGCCAGCAGCGAAATGGGGGGGGCTACAGATACGCAGTATTTT. Residues: CASSEMGGATDTQYF.

The rearrangement joins TRBV27 to TRBJ2-1, with D uncertain. The CDR3 runs to 13 residues. V gave up 2 bases and J gave up 5 bases, with 7 bases separating them. The V gene's germline CDR1 is MNHEY and CDR2 SMNVEV (reference sequence). Here the CDR3 DNA reads TGTGCCAGCAGTTTAAGCAGGAACAATGAGCAGTTCTTC. This codes for CASSLSRNNEQFF.

The count of this clone is one. The chain has TRBV5-5 and TRBJ2-7, with a tentative D call TRBD1 (6 bases). Germline lookup yields CDR1 SGHKS and CDR2 YYEKEE (reference sequence). The CDR3 loop spans 13 amino acids. Trimming removed 1 base from V and 2 bases from J, with 7 bases in between. The CDR3 is CASSLWTAYEQYF. The CDR3 DNA follows: TGTGCCAGCAGCTTGTGGACAGCCTACGAGCAGTACTTC.

The V and J genes are TRBV7-9 and TRBJ1-2; no firm D call. This CDR3 comprises 13 residues. CDR1 is SEHNR and CDR2 is FQNEAQ in the germline V gene (reference sequence). V was trimmed by 4 bases and J by 5 bases, leaving 11 bases between them. The CDR3 coding sequence is TGTGCCAGCAGCTCTGGGGAGGCGTATGGCTACACCTTC. Translation gives CASSSGEAYGYTF.

The genes are TRBV21-1 and TRBJ2-7; the D call of TRBD2 is as the table states it, not checked on the DNA. TRBV21-1 is flagged as a pseudogene. The CDR3 is 14 amino acids. DNA of the CDR3: TGTGCCAGCTCGCTTAGCGGGAGTCCCTACGAGCAGTACTTC. Protein product: CASSLSGSPYEQYF.

The J gene is TRBJ2-7, the V gene TRBV6-5; 7 bases map to TRBD1. The CDR3 totals 15 residues. Trimming removed 3 bases from V and 3 bases from J; junction bases left unmatched: 8. Germline V CDR1 and CDR2: MNHEY, SVGAGI. CDR3: CASSYSGTAHYEQYF. In DNA, the CDR3 is TGTGCCAGCAGTTATTCGGGGACAGCTCACTACGAGCAGTACTTC.

J is TRBJ2-1 and V is TRBV5-1; D not certain. The germline V and J ends were trimmed by 3 bases and 9 bases, with 10 bases remaining between them. The CDR3 has 12 amino acids. In germline, CDR1 is SGHRS, CDR2 YFSETQ. CDR3 bases: TGCGCCAGCAGCTGGTCAAGCTTTGAGCAGTTCTTC. Its protein is CASSWSSFEQFF.

The chain employs TRBV27 and TRBJ2-7; 7 bases are shared with TRBD1. The germline V gene has CDR1 MNHEY and CDR2 SMNVEV (reference sequence). The CDR3 is 14 amino acids. Unmatched junction bases numbered 6, after V lost 4 bases and J lost 3 bases. The DNA of the CDR3 is TGTGCCAGCAGTTACACAGGGGACGGCTACGAGCAGTACTTC. Protein sequence: CASSYTGDGYEQYF.

J is TRBJ1-6 and V is TRBV15, with D possibly being TRBD1 (5 bases). Germline V CDR1 and CDR2: LNHNV, YYDKDF (reference sequence). This CDR3 region has 13 residues. Trimming took 8 bases from V and 7 from J, leaving 12 bases between them. This CDR3 reads CATQDIPNSPLHF. The CDR3 DNA follows: TGTGCCACCCAGGACATACCCAATTCACCCCTCCACTTT.

The rearrangement links TRBV2 to TRBJ1-5; D possibly corresponds to TRBD1 (5 bases). The length of the CDR3 is 15 residues. Germline loops: CDR1 SNHLY, CDR2 FYNNEI. The V end was cut by 4 bases, the J end by 0 bases, with 10 bases between. In nucleotides, the CDR3 is TGTGCCAGCAGTGGGTCCAGGGATAGCAATCAGCCCCAGCATTTT. As protein: CASSGSRDSNQPQHF.

The V call is TRBV4-1, the J call TRBJ2-7, with 10 bases identical to TRBD2. The germline gives CDR1 MGHRA, CDR2 YSYEKL. This CDR3 region has 17 residues. V lost 2 bases to trimming and J lost 2 bases; unmatched junction nucleotides: 9. The CDR3: CASSQTAGLANAYEQYF. In DNA form, the CDR3 reads TGCGCCAGCAGCCAAACCGCGGGACTAGCGAACGCCTACGAGCAGTACTTC.

V gene TRBV4-1 combines with J gene TRBJ2-2, with D maybe TRBD1 (6 bases). The V end was cut by 0 bases, the J end by 0 bases, with 14 bases between. This CDR3 spans 18 amino acids. Germline V gene lookup returns CDR1 MGHRA and CDR2 YSYEKL. Here the CDR3 reads CASSQEGFGQTNTGELFF. Written as DNA, the CDR3 is TGCGCCAGCAGCCAAGAGGGATTTGGACAGACGAACACCGGGGAGCTGTTTTTT.

The chain links TRBV9 to TRBJ1-5, with 9 bases aligning to TRBD1. The V gene end was trimmed by 3 bases and the J gene end by 9 bases; junction bases not matched to a gene: 10. This CDR3 is 15 amino acids long. CDR1 is SGDLS, CDR2 YYNGEE, per germline. In DNA, the CDR3 is TGTGCCAGCAGCGCGGGACAGGGAGGTGTGCGGCCCCAGCATTTT. Protein: CASSAGQGGVRPQHF.